This T cell receptor (beta chain) was identified in a study of T-cell memory formation after mild COVID-19. TCRdb passed the 5' RACE reads through MiXCR, listing each CDR3 protein once. The top ten clones hold around a fifth of a sample with about 400,000 distinct CDR3 sequences, around 17% of them seen once. The table lists this clonotype with a few counts. The CDR3 extends over 15 amino acids. V lost 6 bases, J lost 9 bases, and 10 bases stayed unmatched. Germline loops: CDR1 MNHEY, CDR2 SVGEGT. Sequenced input: PBMCs or a T cell subset sorted from them (not recorded which). The receptor was derived from a man between 18 and 35 years old who had mild COVID-19 (a few samples of this study predate the infection). Cell type and time point are not known. The J gene is TRBJ2-1, the V gene TRBV6-2 or TRBV6-3, with TRBD2 identical over 11 bases. For the CDR3, the DNA is TGTGCCAGCAGGTATAGCGGGGGGGCCTGGAGTGAGCAGTTCTTC. Amino acid sequence: CASRYSGGAWSEQFF.